This TCR beta chain was captured by sequencing in a study of blood T cell repertoires in COVID-19. Original methodology: Researchers report that nucleated cell counts were estimated from reference gene primer amplification. Sequenced by immunoSEQ multiplex PCR; TCRdb stores in-frame clones only, minus some. V, J and clone size derive from that table, while D and trimming were established from the DNA sequence. The data show 120,000 or so clones, almost 85% seen once. This receptor was taken from a woman younger than 45 who had recovered from COVID-19. The sample taken for sequencing was peripheral blood.

The CDR3 nucleotides read TGTGCCAGCAGCCGCCTGACAGGGGACACTGAAGCTTTCTTT. This translates into CASSRLTGDTEAFF. The V call is TRBV3-1 (or the pseudogene TRBV3-2), the J call TRBJ1-1, with 8 bases lining up with TRBD1. This CDR3 has 14 amino acids. From germline, CDR1 is LGHDT and CDR2 YNNKEL (reference sequence). J was trimmed by 3 bases and V by 4 bases; bases with no gene match: 4.